These 3 T cell receptor beta chains originate from one sample sequenced in a study of human T cells and chemical hapten exposure. As to time point: pre-sensitization, week 0. Treatment described: therapeutic diphenylcyclopropenone sensitization with weekly scalp DPC. From the RACE reads, TCRdb called clonotypes with MiXCR, one entry per CDR3 protein. The repertoire holds about 110,000 distinct CDR3 sequences, more than 10% seen once, with roughly 1.5% in the top ten. Sample: whole blood, taken in connection with sensitization to the hapten diphenylcyclopropenone (DPC). These receptors were taken from a woman in her fifties or sixties with alopecia areata. Some clones in this sample may be carry-over from other donors' samples.

This clonotype was detected a few times. V gene TRBV5-1 combines with J gene TRBJ2-7, with 8 bases matching TRBD2. Germline V gene data show CDR1 as SGHRS and CDR2 as YFSETQ. This CDR3 has 17 amino acids. Trimming at V came to 4 bases and at J to 6 bases, leaving 18 bases not matched to a gene. The CDR3 protein is CASSPDLLAGATTEQYF. DNA for the CDR3: TGCGCCAGCAGCCCCGACCTCCTAGCGGGCGCCACTACCGAGCAGTACTTC.

This chain links TRBV5-5 with TRBJ1-5; TRBD1 aligns across 8 bases. CDR3 size: 16 residues. Germline assignment: CDR1 SGHKS and CDR2 YYEKEE (reference sequence). Losses at the gene ends were 1 base for V and 1 base for J; bases not matched to a gene: 4. In DNA, the CDR3 is TGTGCCAGCAGCTTGCGACAGGGGCCCAGCAATCAGCCCCAGCATTTT. Translating it yields CASSLRQGPSNQPQHF.

This clonotype was found a few times. V is TRBV7-6 and J is TRBJ2-1; 11 positions match TRBD2. CDR1 and CDR2 (germline): SGHVS, FNYEAQ. V lost 4 bases to trimming and J lost 5 bases; unmatched junction nucleotides: 4. This CDR3 has 15 residues. CDR3 loop: CASSSQLAGDNEQFF. The CDR3 DNA follows: TGTGCCAGCAGCTCCCAACTAGCGGGGGACAATGAGCAGTTCTTC.